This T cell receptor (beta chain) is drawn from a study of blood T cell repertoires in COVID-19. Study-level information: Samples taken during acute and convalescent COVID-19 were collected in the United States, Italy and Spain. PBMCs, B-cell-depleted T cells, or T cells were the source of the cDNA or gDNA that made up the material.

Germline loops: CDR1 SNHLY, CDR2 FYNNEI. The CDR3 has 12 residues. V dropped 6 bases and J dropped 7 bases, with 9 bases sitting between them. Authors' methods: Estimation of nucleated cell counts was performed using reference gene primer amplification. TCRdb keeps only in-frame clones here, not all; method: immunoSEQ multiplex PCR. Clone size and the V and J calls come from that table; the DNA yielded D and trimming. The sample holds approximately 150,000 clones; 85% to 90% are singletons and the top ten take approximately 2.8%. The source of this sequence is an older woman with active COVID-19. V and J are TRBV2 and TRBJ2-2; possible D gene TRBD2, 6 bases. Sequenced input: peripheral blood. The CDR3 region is CASRMGGGELFF. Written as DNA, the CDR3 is TGTGCCAGCAGGATGGGGGGCGGGGAGCTGTTTTTT.